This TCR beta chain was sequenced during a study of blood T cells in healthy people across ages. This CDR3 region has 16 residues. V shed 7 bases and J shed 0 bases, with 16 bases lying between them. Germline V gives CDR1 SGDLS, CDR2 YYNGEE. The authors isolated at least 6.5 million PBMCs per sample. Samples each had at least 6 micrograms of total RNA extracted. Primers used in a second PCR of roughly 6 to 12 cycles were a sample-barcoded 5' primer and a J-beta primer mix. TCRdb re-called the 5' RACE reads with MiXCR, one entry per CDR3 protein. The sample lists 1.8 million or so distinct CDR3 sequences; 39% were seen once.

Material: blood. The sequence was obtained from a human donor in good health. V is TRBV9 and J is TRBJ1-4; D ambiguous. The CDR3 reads CASGGSSSPTNEKLFF. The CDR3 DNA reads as TGTGCCAGCGGCGGATCCTCCTCACCAACTAATGAAAAACTGTTTTTT.